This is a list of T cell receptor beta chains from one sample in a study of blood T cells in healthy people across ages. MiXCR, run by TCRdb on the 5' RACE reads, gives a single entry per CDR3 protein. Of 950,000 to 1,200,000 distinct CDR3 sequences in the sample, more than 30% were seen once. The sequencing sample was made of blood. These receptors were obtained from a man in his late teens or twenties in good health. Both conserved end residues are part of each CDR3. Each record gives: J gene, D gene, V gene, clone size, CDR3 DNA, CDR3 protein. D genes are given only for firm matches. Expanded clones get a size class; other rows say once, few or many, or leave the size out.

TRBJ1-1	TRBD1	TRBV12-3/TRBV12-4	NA	TGTGCCAGCAGGATACTTGGACAGGGAGGGACTGAAGCTTTCTTT	CASRILGQGGTEAFF
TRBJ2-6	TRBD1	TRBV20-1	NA	TGCAGTGCGGTGAAAGCAGGGGGCTCTGGGGCCAACGTCCTGACTTTC	CSAVKAGGSGANVLTF
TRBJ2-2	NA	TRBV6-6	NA	TGTGCCAGCAGTTACGGAGGGGCTGTAACCGGGGAGCTGTTTTTT	CASSYGGAVTGELFF
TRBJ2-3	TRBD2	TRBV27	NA	TGTGCCAGCAGTTTACTAGCGGGGGGGCAGTCGTCCAGCACAGATACGCAGTATTTT	CASSLLAGGQSSSTDTQYF
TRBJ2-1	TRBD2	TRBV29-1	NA	TGCAGCGTTGGTCGGGGGGGCCGTAATGAGCAGTTCTTC	CSVGRGGRNEQFF
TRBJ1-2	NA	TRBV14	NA	TGTGCCAGCAGCCGCACAAGGACAGTACCTGATGGCTACACCTTC	CASSRTRTVPDGYTF
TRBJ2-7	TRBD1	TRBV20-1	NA	TGCAGTGCTAGAGGGGACAGGGGGCCTCTAACCGAGCAGTACTTC	CSARGDRGPLTEQYF
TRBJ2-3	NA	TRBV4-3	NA	TGCGCCAGCAGCCAAGATGGTAAAGGGGTAGATACGCAGTATTTT	CASSQDGKGVDTQYF
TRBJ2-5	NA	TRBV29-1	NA	TGCAGCGTTGAAGCTAGGAAGACCCAGTACTTC	CSVEARKTQYF
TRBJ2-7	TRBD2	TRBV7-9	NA	TGTGCCAGCAGCTATTATACTAGCGGGGGCCAGAATGAGCAGTACTTC	CASSYYTSGGQNEQYF
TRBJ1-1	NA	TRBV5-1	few	TGCGCCAGCACTCGAGAGGGATACACTGAAGCTTTCTTT	CASTREGYTEAFF
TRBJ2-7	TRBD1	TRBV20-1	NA	TGCAGTGCTAGAGGACAGGGTTTGGTTGGCTACGAGCAGTACTTC	CSARGQGLVGYEQYF
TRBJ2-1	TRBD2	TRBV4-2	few	TGTGCCAGCAGCCAAGACTCAGCGGGGGGCCGGTTCTTC	CASSQDSAGGRFF
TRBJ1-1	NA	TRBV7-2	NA	TGTGCCAGCAGCTTAAGAGCGGGTTGGGTCACTGAAGCTTTCTTT	CASSLRAGWVTEAFF
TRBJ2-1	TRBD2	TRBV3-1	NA	TGTGCCAGCAGCCTACTTTCCCAGGGAGGGTACAATGAGCAGTTCTTC	CASSLLSQGGYNEQFF
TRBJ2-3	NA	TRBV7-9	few	TGTGCCAGCGGCTTACTTGACACAGATACGCAGTATTTT	CASGLLDTDTQYF
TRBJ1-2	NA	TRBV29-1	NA	TGCAGCGTTCATGTCCGGGATGGCTACACCTTC	CSVHVRDGYTF
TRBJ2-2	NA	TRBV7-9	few	TGTGCCAGCAGCACTGAGGGGTCCGGGGAGCTGTTTTTT	CASSTEGSGELFF
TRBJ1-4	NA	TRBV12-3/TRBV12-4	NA	TGTGCCAGCAGGCATATGGGGGGGCGCGGTGAAAAACTGTTTTTT	CASRHMGGRGEKLFF
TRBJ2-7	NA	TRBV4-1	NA	TGCGCCAGCAGCCAAACCTCCCCCGTGGGGAGGAGCGAGCAGTACTTC	CASSQTSPVGRSEQYF
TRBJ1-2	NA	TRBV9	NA	TGTGCCAGCAGCCCACATCCCCCGGAGGCTAACTATGGCTACACCTTC	CASSPHPPEANYGYTF
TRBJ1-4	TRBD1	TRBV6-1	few	TGTGCCAGCAAGGGACAGGGAAAAGAAAAACTGTTTTTT	CASKGQGKEKLFF
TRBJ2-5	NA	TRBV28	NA	TGTGCCAGCAGTGCCCCGGGCTTGGGGGAGACGTACTCTGATCCGTACTTC	CASSAPGLGETYSDPYF
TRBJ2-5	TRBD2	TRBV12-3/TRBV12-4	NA	TGTGCCAGCAGTTCCGACTATAGCGGGGGAGGCGATGAGCAGTACTTC	CASSSDYSGGGDEQYF
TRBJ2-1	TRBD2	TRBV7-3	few	TGTGCCAGCAGCCACCGGGGACTAGCCCTGTACAATGAGCAGTTCTTC	CASSHRGLALYNEQFF
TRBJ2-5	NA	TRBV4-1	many	TGCGCCAGCAGCCAAGTTGTTTCTAGTGGAGAGACCCAGTACTTC	CASSQVVSSGETQYF
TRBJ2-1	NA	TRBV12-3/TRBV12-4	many	TGTGCCAGCAGTTTAACCGACTTGGGGAATGAGCAGTTCTTC	CASSLTDLGNEQFF
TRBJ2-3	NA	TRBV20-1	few	TGCAGTGCTGGGGTTTGGACTAGCACAGATACGCAGTATTTT	CSAGVWTSTDTQYF
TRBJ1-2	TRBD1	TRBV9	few	TGTGCCAGCAGCGTATACAGGGGGTCCCTTAAAGCTAACTATGGCTACACCTTC	CASSVYRGSLKANYGYTF
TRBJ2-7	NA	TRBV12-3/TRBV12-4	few	TGTGCCAGCAGTTTACATGCTGGGGGTCTCTCCTACGAGCAGTACTTC	CASSLHAGGLSYEQYF
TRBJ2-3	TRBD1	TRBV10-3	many	TGTGCCATCACCGACAGGGGAAGGACAGATACGCAGTATTTT	CAITDRGRTDTQYF
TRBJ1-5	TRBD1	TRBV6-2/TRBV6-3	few	TGTGCCAGCAGTAAGACAGGGCTGAGCAATCAGCCCCAGCATTTT	CASSKTGLSNQPQHF
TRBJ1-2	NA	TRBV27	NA	TGTGCCAGCAGTGCACGACCCTACTTTGGTGGCTACACCTTC	CASSARPYFGGYTF
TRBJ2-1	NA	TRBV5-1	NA	TGCGCCAGCAGCTCCGCGGCCTACAATGAGCAGTTCTTC	CASSSAAYNEQFF
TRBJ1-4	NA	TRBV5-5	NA	TGTGCCAGCAGCTTGAACAGCCCCGCGACTAATGAAAAACTGTTTTTT	CASSLNSPATNEKLFF
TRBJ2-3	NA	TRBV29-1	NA	TGCAGCGTTGAGGCCCTTCAGGGAACTAGCACAGATACGCAGTATTTT	CSVEALQGTSTDTQYF
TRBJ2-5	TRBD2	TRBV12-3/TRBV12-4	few	TGTGCCAGCAGCCGCTCTCGCGGGGGGGACCATGAGCAGTACTTC	CASSRSRGGDHEQYF
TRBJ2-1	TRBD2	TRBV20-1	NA	TGCAGTGCTCATCTAGCGGGGGGGAACAATGAGCAGTTCTTC	CSAHLAGGNNEQFF
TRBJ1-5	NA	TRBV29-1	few	TGCAGCGTTGCTTGGGCTACCAATCAGCCCCAGCATTTT	CSVAWATNQPQHF
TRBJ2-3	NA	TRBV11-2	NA	TGTGCCAGCAGCCAGCGGGGACAAAAACCTAGCACAGATACGCAGTATTTT	CASSQRGQKPSTDTQYF
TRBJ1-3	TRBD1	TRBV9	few	TGTGCCAGCAGCGGGGGGACAGCCTACTCTGGAAACACCATATATTTT	CASSGGTAYSGNTIYF
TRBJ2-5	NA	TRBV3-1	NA	TGTGCCAGCAGCCAAAGGACAGTGCAGTACTTC	CASSQRTVQYF
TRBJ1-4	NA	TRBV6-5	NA	TGTGCCAGCAGTAGGGGACTTAAGGGAAATGAAAAACTGTTTTTT	CASSRGLKGNEKLFF
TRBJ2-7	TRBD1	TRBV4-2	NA	TGTGCCAGCAGCCACCGACAGGGGGAATCCTACGAGCAGTACTTC	CASSHRQGESYEQYF
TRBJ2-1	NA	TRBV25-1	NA	TGTGCCAGCAGTGGGGACATGGGAGCGAATGAGCAGTTCTTC	CASSGDMGANEQFF
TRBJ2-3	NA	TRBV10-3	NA	TGTGCCACTAAGCCTGAGGGGACAGATACGCAGTATTTT	CATKPEGTDTQYF
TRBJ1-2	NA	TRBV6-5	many	TGTGCCAGCAGGACGGAGTCTGGCTACACCTTC	CASRTESGYTF
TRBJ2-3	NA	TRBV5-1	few	TGCGCCAGCAGCTTACCTAGCGGCACAGATACGCAGTATTTT	CASSLPSGTDTQYF
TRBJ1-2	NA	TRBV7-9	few	TGTGCCAGCAGCTCGACGGGGGAGAGGAACTATGGCTACACCTTC	CASSSTGERNYGYTF
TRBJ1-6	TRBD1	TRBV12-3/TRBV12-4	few	TGTGCCAGCAGCCCCGACAGGGGCGCCGCGGATTCACCCCTCCACTTT	CASSPDRGAADSPLHF
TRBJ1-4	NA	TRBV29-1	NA	TGCAGCGGACAGGCAACTAATGAAAAACTGTTTTTT	CSGQATNEKLFF
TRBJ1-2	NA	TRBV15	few	TGTGCCACCAGCAGAGATCCGGGGGCGTATGGCTACACCTTC	CATSRDPGAYGYTF
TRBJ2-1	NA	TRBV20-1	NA	TGCAGTGCTAGAGTAGGGGGGAGTCCATATGAGCAGTTCTTC	CSARVGGSPYEQFF
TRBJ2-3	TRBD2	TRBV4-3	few	TGCGCCAGCAGCCAAGCTGTGGCACTAGCGGGAGGAACAGATACGCAGTATTTT	CASSQAVALAGGTDTQYF
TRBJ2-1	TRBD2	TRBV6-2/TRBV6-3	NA	TGTGCCAGCAGTTACGGGGGGGAATCCGGCAATGAGCAGTTCTTC	CASSYGGESGNEQFF
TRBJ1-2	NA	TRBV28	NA	TGTGCCAGCAGAACAGCCTTAGGGTCCTATGGCTACACCTTC	CASRTALGSYGYTF
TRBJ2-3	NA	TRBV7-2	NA	TGTGCCAGCAGCTCGGCGGGCGGCTACACAGATACGCAGTATTTT	CASSSAGGYTDTQYF
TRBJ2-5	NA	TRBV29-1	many	TGCAGCGTTGAATCCCTTCTGAGCCAAGAGACCCAGTACTTC	CSVESLLSQETQYF
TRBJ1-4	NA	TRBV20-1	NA	TGCAGTGGCCCCAGGGATATTAATGAAAAACTGTTTTTT	CSGPRDINEKLFF